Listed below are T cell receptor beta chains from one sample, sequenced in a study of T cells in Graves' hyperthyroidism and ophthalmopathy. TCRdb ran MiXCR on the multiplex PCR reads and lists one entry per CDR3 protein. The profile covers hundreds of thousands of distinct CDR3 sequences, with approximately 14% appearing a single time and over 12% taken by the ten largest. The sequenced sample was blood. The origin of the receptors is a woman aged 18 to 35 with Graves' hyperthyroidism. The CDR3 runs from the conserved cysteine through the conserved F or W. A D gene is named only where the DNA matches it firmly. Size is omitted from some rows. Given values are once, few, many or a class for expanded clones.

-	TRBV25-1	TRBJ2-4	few	CASSESGMWIQYF	TGTGCCAGCAGTGAATCGGGGATGTGGATTCAGTACTTC
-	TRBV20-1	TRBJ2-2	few	CSASEHQTNTGELFF	TGCAGTGCTAGTGAACACCAAACGAACACCGGGGAGCTGTTTTTT
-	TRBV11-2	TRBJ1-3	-	CASSFGTDAGNTIYF	TGTGCCAGCAGCTTCGGGACGGACGCTGGAAACACCATATATTTT
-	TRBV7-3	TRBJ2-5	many	CASSRLAKETQYF	TGTGCCAGCAGCCGTTTGGCGAAAGAGACCCAGTACTTC
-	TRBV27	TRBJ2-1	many	CASSLGSREQFF	TGTGCCAGCAGTTTAGGGTCTCGCGAGCAGTTCTTC
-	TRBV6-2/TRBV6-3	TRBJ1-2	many	CASSYSRGFEQGSLRGYGYTF	TGTGCCAGCAGTTACTCGAGAGGTTTCGAACAGGGATCGCTCAGGGGCTATGGCTACACCTTC
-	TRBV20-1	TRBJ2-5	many	CSAPSLIGGETQYF	TGCAGTGCTCCCAGCCTAATAGGGGGGGAGACCCAGTACTTC
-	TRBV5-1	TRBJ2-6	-	CASRAPGANVLTF	TGCGCCAGCAGAGCTCCTGGGGCCAACGTCCTGACTTTC
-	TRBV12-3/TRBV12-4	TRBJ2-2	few	CASSFWRGKGGELFF	TGTGCCAGCAGTTTTTGGCGGGGAAAGGGCGGGGAGCTGTTTTTT
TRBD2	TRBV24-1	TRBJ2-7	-	CATSPNRSRGGTYEQYF	TGTGCCACCAGCCCAAATCGGTCGCGGGGGGGCACCTACGAGCAGTACTTC
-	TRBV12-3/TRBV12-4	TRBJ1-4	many	CASSPSGTNEKLFF	TGTGCCAGCAGTCCCAGTGGAACTAATGAAAAACTGTTTTTT
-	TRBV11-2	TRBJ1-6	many	CASSLGETATPLHF	TGTGCCAGCAGCTTAGGAGAGACAGCTACACCCCTCCACTTT
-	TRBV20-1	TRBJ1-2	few	CSAVTDRSYGYTF	TGCAGTGCTGTTACCGACAGATCCTATGGCTACACCTTC
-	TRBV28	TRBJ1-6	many	CASSASGSYNSPLHF	TGTGCCAGCAGTGCGTCCGGCTCCTATAATTCACCCCTCCACTTT
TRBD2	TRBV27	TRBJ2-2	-	CASRPWGGMNTGELFF	TGTGCCAGCAGACCCTGGGGGGGGATGAACACCGGGGAGCTGTTTTTT
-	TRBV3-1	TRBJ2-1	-	CASSLLGRGLGPIEQFF	TGTGCCAGCAGCTTACTCGGGCGAGGTTTAGGACCTATCGAGCAGTTCTTC
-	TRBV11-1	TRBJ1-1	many	CASSFDESEAFF	TGTGCCAGCAGCTTCGATGAAAGCGAAGCTTTCTTT
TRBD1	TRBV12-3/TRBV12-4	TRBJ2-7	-	CASSSALQGVSYEQYF	TGTGCCAGCAGTTCCGCCCTCCAGGGGGTGTCCTACGAGCAGTACTTC
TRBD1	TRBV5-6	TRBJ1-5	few	CASSLWDRPNQPQHF	TGTGCCAGCAGCTTGTGGGACAGGCCCAATCAGCCCCAGCATTTT
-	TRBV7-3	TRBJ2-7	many	CASSLTGSESEQYF	TGTGCCAGCAGCCTCACAGGGAGTGAATCCGAGCAGTACTTC
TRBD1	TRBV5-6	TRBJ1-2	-	CASSEGQLYGYTF	TGTGCCAGCAGCGAGGGACAGCTCTATGGCTACACCTTC
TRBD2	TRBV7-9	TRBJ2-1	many	CASSSLTGGGRMSYNEQFF	TGTGCCAGCAGCTCCCTTACCGGGGGGGGGAGAATGTCCTACAATGAGCAGTTCTTC
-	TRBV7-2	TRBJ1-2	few	CASSLWDRRTDYGYTF	TGTGCCAGCAGCTTATGGGACCGACGAACCGACTATGGCTACACCTTC
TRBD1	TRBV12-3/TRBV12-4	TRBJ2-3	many	CASSRRQGNTDTQYF	TGTGCCAGCAGCCGTCGACAGGGGAACACAGATACGCAGTATTTT
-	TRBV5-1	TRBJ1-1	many	CASSLDREYTEAFF	TGCGCCAGCAGCTTGGATCGGGAGTACACTGAAGCTTTCTTT
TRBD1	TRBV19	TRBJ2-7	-	CASSGGTGSYEQYF	TGTGCCAGTAGTGGCGGGACAGGCTCCTACGAGCAGTACTTC
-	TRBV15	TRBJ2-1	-	CATSRESGYQETQFF	TGTGCCACCAGCAGAGAATCAGGATATCAAGAGACCCAGTTCTTC
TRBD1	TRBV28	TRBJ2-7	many	CASSQTGELHEQYF	TGTGCCAGCAGTCAGACAGGGGAGCTCCACGAGCAGTACTTC
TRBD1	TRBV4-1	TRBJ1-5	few	CASSRETGRQPQHF	TGCGCCAGCAGCCGCGAGACAGGGCGTCAGCCCCAGCATTTT
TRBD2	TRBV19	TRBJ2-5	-	CASSPEGLAGEKETQYF	TGTGCCAGTAGTCCGGAGGGACTAGCGGGGGAGAAAGAGACCCAGTACTTC
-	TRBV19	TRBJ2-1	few	CASSRQAGGTYNEQFF	TGTGCCAGTAGTAGACAAGCGGGCGGGACCTACAATGAGCAGTTCTTC
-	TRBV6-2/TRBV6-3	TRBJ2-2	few	CASSFQRIGELFF	TGTGCCAGCAGCTTCCAGAGGATCGGGGAGCTGTTTTTT
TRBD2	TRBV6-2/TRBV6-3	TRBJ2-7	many	CASSPTSGSAYEQYF	TGTGCCAGCAGTCCCACTAGCGGGTCCGCCTACGAGCAGTACTTC
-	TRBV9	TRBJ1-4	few	CASSVGGGATNEKLFF	TGTGCCAGCAGCGTAGGTGGAGGGGCGACTAATGAAAAACTGTTTTTT
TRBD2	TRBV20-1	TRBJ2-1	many	CSARVVAGWSEQFF	TGCAGTGCTAGAGTCGTAGCGGGATGGAGTGAGCAGTTCTTC
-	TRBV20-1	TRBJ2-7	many	CSAIGTSYEQYF	TGCAGTGCTATAGGGACCTCCTACGAGCAGTACTTC
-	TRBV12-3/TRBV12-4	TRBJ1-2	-	CASSFFRGVYGYTF	TGTGCCAGCAGTTTTTTCAGGGGCGTCTATGGCTACACCTTC
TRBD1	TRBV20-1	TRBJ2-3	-	CSARGPGQGPDTQYF	TGCAGTGCTAGAGGTCCGGGACAGGGGCCAGATACGCAGTATTTT
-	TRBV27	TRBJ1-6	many	CASSMGSGLNSPLHF	TGTGCCAGCAGCATGGGTTCGGGCTTGAATTCACCCCTCCACTTT